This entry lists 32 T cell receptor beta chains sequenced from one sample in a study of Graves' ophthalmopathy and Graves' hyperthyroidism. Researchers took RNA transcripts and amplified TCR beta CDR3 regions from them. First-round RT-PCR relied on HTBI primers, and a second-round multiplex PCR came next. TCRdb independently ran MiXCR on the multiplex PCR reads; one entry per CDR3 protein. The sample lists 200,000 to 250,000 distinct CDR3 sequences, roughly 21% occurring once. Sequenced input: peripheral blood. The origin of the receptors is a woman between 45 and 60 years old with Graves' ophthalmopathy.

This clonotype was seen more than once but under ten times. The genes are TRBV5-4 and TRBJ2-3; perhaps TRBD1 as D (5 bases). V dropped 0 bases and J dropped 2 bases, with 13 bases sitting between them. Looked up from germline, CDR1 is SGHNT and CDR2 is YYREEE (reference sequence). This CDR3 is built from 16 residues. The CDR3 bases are TGTGCCAGCAGCTTGGCCCCGGCAGGGTACACAGATACGCAGTATTTT. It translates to CASSLAPAGYTDTQYF.

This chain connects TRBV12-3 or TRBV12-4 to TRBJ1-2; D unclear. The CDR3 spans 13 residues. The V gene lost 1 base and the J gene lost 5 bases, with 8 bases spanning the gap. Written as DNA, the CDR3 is TGTGCCAGCAGTTTAGTGGACGGATATGGCTACACCTTC. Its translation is CASSLVDGYGYTF.

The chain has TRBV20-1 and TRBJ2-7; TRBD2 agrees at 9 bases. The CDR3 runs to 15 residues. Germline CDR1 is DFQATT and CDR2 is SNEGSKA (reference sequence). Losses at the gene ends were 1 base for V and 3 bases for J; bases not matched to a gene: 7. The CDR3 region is CSARGEAGGDYEQYF. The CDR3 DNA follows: TGCAGTGCTAGAGGGGAGGCGGGAGGGGACTACGAGCAGTACTTC.

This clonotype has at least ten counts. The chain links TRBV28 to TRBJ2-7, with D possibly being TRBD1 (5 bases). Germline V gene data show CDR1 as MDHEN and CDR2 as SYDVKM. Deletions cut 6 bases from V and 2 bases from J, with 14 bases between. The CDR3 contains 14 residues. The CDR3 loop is CASRTLRQPYEQYF. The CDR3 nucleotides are TGTGCCAGCAGAACCCTTAGACAGCCCTACGAGCAGTACTTC.

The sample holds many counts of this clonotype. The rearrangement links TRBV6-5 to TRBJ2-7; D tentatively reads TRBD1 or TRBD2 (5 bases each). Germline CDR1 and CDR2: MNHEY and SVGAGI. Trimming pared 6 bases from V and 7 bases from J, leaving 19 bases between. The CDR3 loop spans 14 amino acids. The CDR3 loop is CASRPGPTRGEQYF. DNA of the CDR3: TGTGCCAGCAGGCCGGGACCGACGCGTGGAGAGCAGTACTTC.

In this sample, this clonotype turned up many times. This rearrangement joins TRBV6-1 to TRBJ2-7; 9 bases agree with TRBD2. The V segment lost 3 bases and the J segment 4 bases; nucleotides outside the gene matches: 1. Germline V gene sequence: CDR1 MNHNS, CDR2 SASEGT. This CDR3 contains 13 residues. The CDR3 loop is CASSDSGRYEQYF. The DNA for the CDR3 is TGTGCCAGCAGTGATAGCGGGAGATACGAGCAGTACTTC.

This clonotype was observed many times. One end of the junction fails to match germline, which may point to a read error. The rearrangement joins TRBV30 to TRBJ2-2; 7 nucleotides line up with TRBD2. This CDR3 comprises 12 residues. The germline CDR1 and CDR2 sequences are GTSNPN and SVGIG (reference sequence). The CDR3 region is CAGREMSGELFF. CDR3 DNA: TGTGCCGGGAGGGAGATGTCCGGGGAGCTGTTTTTT.

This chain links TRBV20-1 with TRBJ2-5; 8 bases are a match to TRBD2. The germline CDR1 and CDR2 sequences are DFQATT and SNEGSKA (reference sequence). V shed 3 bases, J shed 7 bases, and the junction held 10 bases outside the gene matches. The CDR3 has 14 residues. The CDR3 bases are TGCAGTGCTAGGGAGCGGGGGACCCTCGGGACCCAGTACTTC. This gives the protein CSARERGTLGTQYF.

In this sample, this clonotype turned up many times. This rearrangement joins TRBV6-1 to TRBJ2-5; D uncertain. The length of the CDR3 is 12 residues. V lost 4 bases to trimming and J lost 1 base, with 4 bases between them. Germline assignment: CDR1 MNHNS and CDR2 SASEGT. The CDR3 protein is CASSVSQETQYF. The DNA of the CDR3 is TGTGCCAGCAGTGTCAGCCAAGAGACCCAGTACTTC.

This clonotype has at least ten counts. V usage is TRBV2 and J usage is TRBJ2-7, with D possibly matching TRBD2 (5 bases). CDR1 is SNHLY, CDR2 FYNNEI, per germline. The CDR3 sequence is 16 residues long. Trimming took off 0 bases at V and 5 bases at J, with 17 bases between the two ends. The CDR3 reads CASSEAAGSSFNEQYF. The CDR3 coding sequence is TGTGCCAGCAGTGAAGCGGCTGGGAGTAGTTTTAACGAGCAGTACTTC.

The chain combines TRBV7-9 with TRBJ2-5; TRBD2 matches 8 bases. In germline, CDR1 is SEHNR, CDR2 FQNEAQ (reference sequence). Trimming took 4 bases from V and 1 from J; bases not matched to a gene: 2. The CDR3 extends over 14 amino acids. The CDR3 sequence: CASSSLAVQETQYF. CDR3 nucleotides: TGTGCCAGCAGCTCACTAGCGGTCCAAGAGACCCAGTACTTC. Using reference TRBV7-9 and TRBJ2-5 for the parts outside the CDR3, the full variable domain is DTGVSQNPRHKITKRGQNVTFRCDPISEHNRLYWYRQTLGQGPEFLTYFQNEAQLEKSRLLSDRFSAERPKGSFSTLEIQRTEQGDSAMYLCASSSLAVQETQYFGPGTRLLVL.

The CDR3 coding sequence is TGTGCCTGGAGTGTAGTGTACCCAGCCCAAGAGACCCAGTACTTC. The encoded protein is CAWSVVYPAQETQYF. J is TRBJ2-5 and V is TRBV30; D ambiguous. V lost 0 bases to trimming and J lost 1 base, with 12 bases between them. CDR3 length: 15 residues. Germline loops: CDR1 GTSNPN, CDR2 SVGIG (reference sequence).

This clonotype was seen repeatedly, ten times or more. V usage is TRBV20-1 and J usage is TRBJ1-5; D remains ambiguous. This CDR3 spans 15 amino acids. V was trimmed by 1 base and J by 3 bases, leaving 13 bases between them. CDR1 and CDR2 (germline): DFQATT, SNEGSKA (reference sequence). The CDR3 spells CSARGEGAYNQPQHF. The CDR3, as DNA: TGCAGTGCTAGAGGGGAAGGTGCCTACAATCAGCCCCAGCATTTT.

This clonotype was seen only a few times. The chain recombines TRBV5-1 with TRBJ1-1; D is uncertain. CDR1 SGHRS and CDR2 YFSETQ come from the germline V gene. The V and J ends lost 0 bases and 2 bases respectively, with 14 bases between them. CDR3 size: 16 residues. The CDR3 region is CASSLASGPINTEAFF. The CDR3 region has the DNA TGCGCCAGCAGCTTGGCCTCAGGACCAATAAACACTGAAGCTTTCTTT.

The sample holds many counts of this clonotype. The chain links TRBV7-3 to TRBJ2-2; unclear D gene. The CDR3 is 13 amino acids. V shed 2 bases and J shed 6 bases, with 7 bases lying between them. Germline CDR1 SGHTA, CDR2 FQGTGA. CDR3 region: CASSLDGAGELFF. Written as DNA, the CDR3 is TGTGCCAGCAGCTTAGATGGCGCCGGGGAGCTGTTTTTT.

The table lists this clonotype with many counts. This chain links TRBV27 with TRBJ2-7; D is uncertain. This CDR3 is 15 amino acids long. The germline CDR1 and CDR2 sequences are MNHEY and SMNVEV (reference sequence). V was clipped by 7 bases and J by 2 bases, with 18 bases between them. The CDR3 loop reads CASNRSAGETYEQYF. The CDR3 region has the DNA TGTGCCAGCAACCGGTCGGCAGGTGAAACCTACGAGCAGTACTTC.

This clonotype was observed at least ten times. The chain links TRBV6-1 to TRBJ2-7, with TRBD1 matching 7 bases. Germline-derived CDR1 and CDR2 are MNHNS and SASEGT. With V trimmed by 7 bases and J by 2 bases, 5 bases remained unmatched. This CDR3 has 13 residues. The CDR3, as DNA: TGTGCCAGCACCCGGACAGGCACCTACGAGCAGTACTTC. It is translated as CASTRTGTYEQYF.

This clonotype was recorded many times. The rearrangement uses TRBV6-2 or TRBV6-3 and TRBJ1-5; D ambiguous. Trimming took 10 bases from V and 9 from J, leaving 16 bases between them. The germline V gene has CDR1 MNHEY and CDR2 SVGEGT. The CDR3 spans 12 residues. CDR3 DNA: TGTGCCACCGCCGGCGGGCTAGGGCCCCAGCATTTT. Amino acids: CATAGGLGPQHF.

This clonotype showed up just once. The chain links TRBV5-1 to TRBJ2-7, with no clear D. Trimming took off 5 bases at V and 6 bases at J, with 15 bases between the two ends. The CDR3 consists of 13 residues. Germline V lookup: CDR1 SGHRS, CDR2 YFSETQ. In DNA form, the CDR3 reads TGCGCCAGCAGGGATAGACTGACCCCCGAGCAGTACTTC. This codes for CASRDRLTPEQYF.

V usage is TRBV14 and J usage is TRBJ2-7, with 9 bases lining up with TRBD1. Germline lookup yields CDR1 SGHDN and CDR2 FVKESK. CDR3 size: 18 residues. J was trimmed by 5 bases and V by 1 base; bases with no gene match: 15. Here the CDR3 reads CASSQGALGTGSFHEQYF. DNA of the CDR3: TGTGCCAGCAGCCAAGGGGCCTTGGGGACAGGGTCGTTCCACGAGCAGTACTTC.

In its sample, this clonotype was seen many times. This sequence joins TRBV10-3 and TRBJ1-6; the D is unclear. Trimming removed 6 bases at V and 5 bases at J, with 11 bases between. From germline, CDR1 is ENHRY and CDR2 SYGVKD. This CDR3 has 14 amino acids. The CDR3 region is CAISLTGDNSPLHF. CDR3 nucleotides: TGTGCCATCAGCCTGACGGGAGATAATTCACCCCTCCACTTT.

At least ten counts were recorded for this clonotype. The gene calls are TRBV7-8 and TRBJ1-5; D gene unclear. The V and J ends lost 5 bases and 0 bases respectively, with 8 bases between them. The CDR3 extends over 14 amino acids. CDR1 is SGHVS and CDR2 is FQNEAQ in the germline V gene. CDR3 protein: CASSMDFSNQPQHF. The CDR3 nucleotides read TGTGCCAGCAGCATGGATTTTAGCAATCAGCCCCAGCATTTT.

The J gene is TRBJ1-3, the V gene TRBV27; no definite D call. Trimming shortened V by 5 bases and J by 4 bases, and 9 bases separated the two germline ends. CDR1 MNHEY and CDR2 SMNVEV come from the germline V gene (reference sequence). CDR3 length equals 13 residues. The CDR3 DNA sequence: TGTGCCAGCAGTCGGCGGCTCGGAAACACCATATATTTT. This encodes CASSRRLGNTIYF.

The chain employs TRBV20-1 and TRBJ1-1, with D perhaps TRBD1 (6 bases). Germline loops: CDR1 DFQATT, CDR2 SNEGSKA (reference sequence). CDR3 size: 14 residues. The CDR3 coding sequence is TGCAGAGCCAATCCGGGACAAGTGAACACTGAAGCTTTCTTT. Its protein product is CRANPGQVNTEAFF.

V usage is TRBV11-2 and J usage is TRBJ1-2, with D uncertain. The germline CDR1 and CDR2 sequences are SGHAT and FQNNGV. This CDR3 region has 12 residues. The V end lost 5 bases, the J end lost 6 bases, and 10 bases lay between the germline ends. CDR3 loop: CASSQLGDGYTF. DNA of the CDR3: TGTGCCAGCAGCCAGCTTGGAGATGGCTACACCTTC. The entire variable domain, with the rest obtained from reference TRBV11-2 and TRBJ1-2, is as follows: EAGVAQSPRYKIIEKRQSVAFWCNPISGHATLYWYQQILGQGPKLLIQFQNNGVVDDSQLPKDRFSAERLKGVDSTLKIQPAKLEDSAVYLCASSQLGDGYTFGSGTRLTVV.

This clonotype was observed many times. This CDR3 reads CASSRKGAPNTEAFF. The CDR3 DNA is TGTGCCAGTAGTAGGAAGGGGGCACCGAACACTGAAGCTTTCTTT. The gene calls are TRBV19 and TRBJ1-1; the match to TRBD1 covers 7 bases. V was clipped by 4 bases and J by 1 base; unmatched bases: 6. The CDR3 is 15 residues long. Germline values: CDR1 LNHDA, CDR2 SQIVND (reference sequence).

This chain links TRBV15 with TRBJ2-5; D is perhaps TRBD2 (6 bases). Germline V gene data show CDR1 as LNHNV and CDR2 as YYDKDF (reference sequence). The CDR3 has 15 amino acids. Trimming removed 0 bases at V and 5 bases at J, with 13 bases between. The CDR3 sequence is CATSRDLGGDETQYF. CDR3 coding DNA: TGTGCCACCAGCAGAGATCTTGGAGGGGATGAGACCCAGTACTTC.

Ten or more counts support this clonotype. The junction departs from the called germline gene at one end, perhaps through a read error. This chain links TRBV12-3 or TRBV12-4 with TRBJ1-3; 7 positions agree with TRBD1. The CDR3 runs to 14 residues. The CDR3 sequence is CASRLDRERNTIYF. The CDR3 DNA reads TGTGCCAGCCGTTTAGACAGGGAACGAAACACCATATATTTT.

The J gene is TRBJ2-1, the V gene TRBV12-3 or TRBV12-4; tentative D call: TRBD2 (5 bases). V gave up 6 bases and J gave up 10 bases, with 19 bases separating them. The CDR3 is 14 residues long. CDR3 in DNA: TGTGCCAGCAGCCCTCTGACTGGGAGATACGAGCAGTTCTTC. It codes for CASSPLTGRYEQFF.

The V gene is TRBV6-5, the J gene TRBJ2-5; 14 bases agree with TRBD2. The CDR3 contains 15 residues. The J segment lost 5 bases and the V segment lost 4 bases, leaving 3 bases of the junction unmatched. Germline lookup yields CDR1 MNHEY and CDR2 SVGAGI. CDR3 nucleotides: TGTGCCAGCAGTTCTCGGACTAGCGGGAGGGAGACCCAGTACTTC. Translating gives CASSSRTSGRETQYF.

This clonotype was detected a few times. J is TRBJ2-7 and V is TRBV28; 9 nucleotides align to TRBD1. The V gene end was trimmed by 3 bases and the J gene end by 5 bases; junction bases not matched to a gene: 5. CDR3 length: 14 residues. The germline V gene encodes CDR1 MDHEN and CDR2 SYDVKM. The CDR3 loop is CASSFQDRGHEQYF. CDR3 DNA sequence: TGTGCCAGCAGTTTTCAGGACAGGGGCCACGAGCAGTACTTC.

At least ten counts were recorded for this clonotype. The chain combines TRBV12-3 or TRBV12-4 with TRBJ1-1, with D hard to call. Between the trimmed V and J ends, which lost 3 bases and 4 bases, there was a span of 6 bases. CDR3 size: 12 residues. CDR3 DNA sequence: TGTGCCAGCAGTTTCGGGAGCACTGAAGCTTTCTTT. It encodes CASSFGSTEAFF.